The T cell receptor (beta chain) described here comes from a study of shared clonotypes between healthy human individuals. Study in general: CD4 naive and memory got three plates each, CD8 naive two, CD8 memory one.

This clone was detected only once. Between the trimmed V and J ends, which lost 3 bases and 2 bases, there was a span of 14 bases. The CDR3 extends over 16 amino acids. CDR1 is MDHEN, CDR2 SYDVKM, per germline. The table came from immunoSEQ multiplex PCR; TCRdb's copy has only in-frame clones and leaves some out. The data contain fewer than 200,000 clones, 80% to 95% of them singletons. The receptor's source is a young woman in good health. This rearrangement joins TRBV28 to TRBJ1-5; D is undetermined. The sample taken for sequencing was naive CD4+ T cells sorted from blood. Subset in this sample: CD45RA+ positively selected. The CDR3 region has the DNA TGTGCCAGCAGTTTCCTATACAGCTCGGGCAATCAGCCCCAGCATTTT. Translation gives CASSFLYSSGNQPQHF.